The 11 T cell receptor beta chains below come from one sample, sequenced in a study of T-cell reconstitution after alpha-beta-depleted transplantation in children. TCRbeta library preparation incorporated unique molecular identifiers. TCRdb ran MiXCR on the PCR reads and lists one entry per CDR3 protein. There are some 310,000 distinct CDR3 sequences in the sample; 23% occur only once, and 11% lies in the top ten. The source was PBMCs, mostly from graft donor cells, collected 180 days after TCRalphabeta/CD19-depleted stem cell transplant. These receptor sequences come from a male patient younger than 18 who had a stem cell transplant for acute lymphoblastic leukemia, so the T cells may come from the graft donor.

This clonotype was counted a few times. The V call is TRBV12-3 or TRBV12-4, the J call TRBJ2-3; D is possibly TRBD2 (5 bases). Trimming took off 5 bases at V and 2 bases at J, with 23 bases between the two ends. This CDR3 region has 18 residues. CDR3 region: CASSTGLMSRSLTDTQYF. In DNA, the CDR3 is TGTGCCAGCAGTACCGGACTGATGTCCCGATCCCTCACAGATACGCAGTATTTT.

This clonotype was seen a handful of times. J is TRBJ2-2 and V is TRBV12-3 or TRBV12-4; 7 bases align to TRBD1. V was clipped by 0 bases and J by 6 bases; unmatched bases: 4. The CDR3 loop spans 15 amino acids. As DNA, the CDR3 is TGTGCCAGCAGTTTAGCGGGGACAGAGGCCGGGGAGCTGTTTTTT. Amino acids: CASSLAGTEAGELFF.

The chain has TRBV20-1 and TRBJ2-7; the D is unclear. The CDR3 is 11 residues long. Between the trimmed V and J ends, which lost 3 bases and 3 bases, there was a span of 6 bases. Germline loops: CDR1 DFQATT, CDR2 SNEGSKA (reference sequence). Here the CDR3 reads CSASQDYEQYF. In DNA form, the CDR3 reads TGCAGTGCTAGCCAAGACTACGAGCAGTACTTC.

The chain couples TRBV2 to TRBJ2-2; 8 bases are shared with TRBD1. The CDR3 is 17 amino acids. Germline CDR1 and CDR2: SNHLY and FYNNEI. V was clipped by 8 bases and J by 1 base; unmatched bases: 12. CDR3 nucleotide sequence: TGTGCCAGCGACAGGGGAGATTGGCCCCAGAACACCGGGGAGCTGTTTTTT. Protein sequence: CASDRGDWPQNTGELFF. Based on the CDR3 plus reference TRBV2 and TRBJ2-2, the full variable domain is EPEVTQTPSHQVTQMGQEVILRCVPISNHLYFYWYRQILGQKVEFLVSFYNNEISEKSEIFDDQFSVERPDGSNFTLKIRSTKLEDSAMYFCASDRGDWPQNTGELFFGEGSRLTVL.

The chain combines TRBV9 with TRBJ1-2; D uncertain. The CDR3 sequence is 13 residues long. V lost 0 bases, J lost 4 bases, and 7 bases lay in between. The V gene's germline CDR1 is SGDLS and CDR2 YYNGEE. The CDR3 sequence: CASSVEDGYGYTF. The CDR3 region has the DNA TGTGCCAGCAGCGTAGAGGACGGCTATGGCTACACCTTC.

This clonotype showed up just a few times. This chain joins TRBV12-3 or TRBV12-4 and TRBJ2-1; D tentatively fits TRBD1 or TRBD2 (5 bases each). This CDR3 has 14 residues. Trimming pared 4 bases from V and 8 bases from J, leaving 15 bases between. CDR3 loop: CASSWDPLTDEQFF. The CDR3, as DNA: TGTGCCAGCAGTTGGGACCCCCTCACCGATGAGCAGTTCTTC.

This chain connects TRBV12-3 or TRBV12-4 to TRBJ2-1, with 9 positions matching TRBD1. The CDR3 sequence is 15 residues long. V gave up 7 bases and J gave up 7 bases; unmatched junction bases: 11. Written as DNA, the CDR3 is TGTGCCAGCACCCATGGTGGACAGGGGTATAATGAGCAGTTCTTC. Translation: CASTHGGQGYNEQFF.

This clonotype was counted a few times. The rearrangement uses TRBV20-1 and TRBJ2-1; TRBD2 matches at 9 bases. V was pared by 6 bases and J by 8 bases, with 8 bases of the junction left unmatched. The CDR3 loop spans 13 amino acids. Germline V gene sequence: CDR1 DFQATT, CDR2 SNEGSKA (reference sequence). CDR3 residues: CSADGTSIHEQFF. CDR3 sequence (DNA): TGCAGTGCCGACGGGACTAGCATCCATGAGCAGTTCTTC.

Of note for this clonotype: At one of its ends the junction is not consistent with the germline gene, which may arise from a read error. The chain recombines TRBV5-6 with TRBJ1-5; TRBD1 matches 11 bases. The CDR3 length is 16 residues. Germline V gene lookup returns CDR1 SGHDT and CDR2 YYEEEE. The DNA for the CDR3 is TGTTCCAGCAGCGAGGACAGGGGGCGAGGCAATCAGCCCCAGCATTTT. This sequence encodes CSSSEDRGRGNQPQHF. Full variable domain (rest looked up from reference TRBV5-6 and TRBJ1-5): DAGVTQSPTHLIKTRGQQVTLRCSPKSGHDTVSWYQQALGQGPQFIFQYYEEEERQRGNFPDRFSGHQFPNYSSELNVNALLLGDSALYLCSSSEDRGRGNQPQHFGDGTRLSIL.

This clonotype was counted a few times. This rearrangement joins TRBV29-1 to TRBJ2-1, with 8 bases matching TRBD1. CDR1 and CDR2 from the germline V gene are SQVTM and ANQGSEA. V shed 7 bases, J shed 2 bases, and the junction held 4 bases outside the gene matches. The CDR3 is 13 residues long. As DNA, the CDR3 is TGCAGCGGCCGGGACAGGCCCTACAATGAGCAGTTCTTC. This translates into CSGRDRPYNEQFF.

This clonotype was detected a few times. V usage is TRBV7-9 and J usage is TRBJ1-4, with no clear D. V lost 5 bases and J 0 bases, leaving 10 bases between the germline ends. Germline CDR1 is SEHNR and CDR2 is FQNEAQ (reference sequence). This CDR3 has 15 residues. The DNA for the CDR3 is TGTGCCAGCAGCCCCCTCCTGTCAACTAATGAAAAACTGTTTTTT. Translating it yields CASSPLLSTNEKLFF.